The subject of this entry is one TCR beta chain. Its antigen is unknown. Germline lookup yields CDR1 SGDLS and CDR2 YYNGEE. This CDR3 is built from 16 residues. Unmatched junction bases numbered 7, after V lost 4 bases and J lost 0 bases. Indicated time point: after neoadjuvant nivolumab, at surgical resection. Cohort: HPV-negative, locally advanced oral cavity squamous cell carcinoma patients. Analysis of PBMCs was direct, with no culture step. This entry is derived from a study of neoadjuvant anti-PD-1 for oral cavity cancer. Study-level findings and limits: Post-nivolumab, blood T cell clonality was significantly elevated in non-responders.

Some clones are missing from TCRdb's copy, which holds only in-frame ones; the method was immunoSEQ multiplex PCR. This table holds 55,000 to 75,000 clones, roughly nine tenths found once. Material: PBMCs, obtained after nivolumab (anti-PD-1) treatment. The sequence was obtained from a person between 35 and 79 years old with oral cavity squamous cell carcinoma. This chain uses TRBV9 with TRBJ1-3; 7 bases map to TRBD1. DNA of the CDR3: TGTGCCAGCAGCAAACGACAGGGAAGCTCTGGAAACACCATATATTTT. Translating gives CASSKRQGSSGNTIYF.